This entry features one TCR beta chain sequence. These data come from a study of blood T cell repertoires in COVID-19. Generated by immunoSEQ multiplex PCR, the TCRdb table keeps only in-frame clones and is missing some. The sample lists about 90,000 clones; around nine tenths were seen once. Material: peripheral blood. The receptor was isolated from a woman in her 70s with acute or convalescent COVID-19.

The CDR3 spells CASSLRGDFYNEQFF. The CDR3 nucleotides read TGCGCCAGCAGCTTGCGGGGGGACTTCTACAATGAGCAGTTCTTC. This rearrangement joins TRBV5-1 to TRBJ2-1; TRBD2 aligns across 7 bases. The CDR3 contains 15 residues. Germline values: CDR1 SGHRS, CDR2 YFSETQ. The J segment lost 3 bases and the V segment lost 1 base, leaving 4 bases of the junction unmatched.